A selection of T cell receptor beta chains follows, all from one sample in a study of T cell changes during pregnancy in multiple sclerosis. Assay: immunoSEQ multiplex PCR; the TCRdb copy retains only in-frame clones and omits some. The sample includes about 70,000 clones, 90% to 95% of them seen just once. This sample comprised peripheral blood, obtained in the second trimester of pregnancy. The receptors derive from a female donor in good health, enrolled as a control in a pregnancy study. Each CDR3 is given with its conserved first and last residue. Each record gives: CDR3 length, clone size, V gene, J gene, D gene, CDR3 protein, CDR3 DNA. A D gene is named only where the DNA matches it firmly. For some rows the clone size is stated as once, few or many, or as a class when expanded; others skip it.

len: 14
abundance: .
v_gene: TRBV4-2
j_gene: TRBJ1-2
d_gene: .
CDR3aa: CASSPDAGREGYTF
CDR3nt: TGTGCCAGCAGCCCTGACGCCGGGAGAGAGGGCTACACCTTC

len: 14
abundance: .
v_gene: TRBV5-4
j_gene: TRBJ1-6
d_gene: .
CDR3aa: CASSLGTANSPLHF
CDR3nt: TGTGCCAGCAGCTTGGGGACAGCGAATTCACCCCTCCACTTT

len: 14
abundance: .
v_gene: TRBV5-8
j_gene: TRBJ2-2
d_gene: TRBD1
CDR3aa: CASSFLQGTGELFF
CDR3nt: TGTGCCAGCAGCTTCTTACAGGGGACCGGGGAGCTGTTTTTT

len: 15
abundance: .
v_gene: TRBV7-9
j_gene: TRBJ2-7
d_gene: .
CDR3aa: CASSLVGGSHYEQYF
CDR3nt: TGTGCCAGCAGCTTAGTTGGGGGGTCCCACTACGAGCAGTACTTC

len: 15
abundance: .
v_gene: TRBV6-5
j_gene: TRBJ1-2
d_gene: .
CDR3aa: CASSYGVGARGGYTF
CDR3nt: TGTGCCAGCAGCTACGGGGTGGGGGCACGGGGTGGCTACACCTTC

len: 15
abundance: .
v_gene: TRBV6-4
j_gene: TRBJ2-1
d_gene: TRBD2
CDR3aa: CASSVATSGNNEQFF
CDR3nt: TGTGCCAGCAGTGTAGCCACTAGCGGAAACAATGAGCAGTTCTTC

len: 15
abundance: .
v_gene: TRBV19
j_gene: TRBJ1-6
d_gene: .
CDR3aa: CASSKSVNYNSPLHF
CDR3nt: TGTGCCAGTAGTAAGTCAGTCAACTATAATTCACCCCTCCACTTT

len: 19
abundance: .
v_gene: TRBV2
j_gene: TRBJ2-6
d_gene: .
CDR3aa: CASSEQKLGVGSGANVLTF
CDR3nt: TGTGCCAGCAGTGAACAGAAATTGGGCGTTGGTTCTGGGGCCAACGTCCTGACTTTC

len: 14
abundance: .
v_gene: TRBV5-4
j_gene: TRBJ2-7
d_gene: TRBD1
CDR3aa: CASNPRDRDYEQYF
CDR3nt: TGTGCCAGCAACCCCCGAGACAGGGATTACGAGCAGTACTTC

len: 14
abundance: .
v_gene: TRBV6-4
j_gene: TRBJ1-6
d_gene: TRBD1
CDR3aa: CASSRTGDNSPLHF
CDR3nt: TGTGCCAGCAGTAGGACAGGGGATAATTCACCCCTCCACTTT

len: 16
abundance: .
v_gene: TRBV7-9
j_gene: TRBJ2-7
d_gene: TRBD1
CDR3aa: CASSFLTGTGPYEQYF
CDR3nt: TGTGCCAGCAGCTTTTTAACCGGGACAGGGCCCTACGAGCAGTACTTC

len: 13
abundance: .
v_gene: TRBV11-1
j_gene: TRBJ1-3
d_gene: .
CDR3aa: CASSSSPGNTIYF
CDR3nt: TGTGCCAGCAGCTCCTCTCCTGGAAACACCATATATTTT

len: 17
abundance: .
v_gene: TRBV7-3
j_gene: TRBJ2-1
d_gene: TRBD2
CDR3aa: CASSLWQRLAGNNEQFF
CDR3nt: TGTGCCAGCAGCTTATGGCAGAGACTAGCGGGGAACAATGAGCAGTTCTTC

len: 14
abundance: .
v_gene: TRBV19
j_gene: TRBJ2-7
d_gene: .
CDR3aa: CASSNGLTPYEQYF
CDR3nt: TGTGCCAGTAGTAATGGACTCACGCCCTACGAGCAGTACTTC

len: 15
abundance: .
v_gene: TRBV4-3
j_gene: TRBJ1-2
d_gene: TRBD1
CDR3aa: CASSPDRDSPYGYTF
CDR3nt: TGCGCCAGCAGCCCAGACCGGGACAGCCCCTATGGCTACACCTTC

len: 16
abundance: .
v_gene: TRBV30
j_gene: TRBJ1-2
d_gene: .
CDR3aa: CAWSRLDSALGYGYTF
CDR3nt: TGTGCCTGGAGTCGCCTTGACAGCGCCCTGGGCTATGGCTACACCTTC

len: 11
abundance: .
v_gene: TRBV27
j_gene: TRBJ1-1
d_gene: .
CDR3aa: CATRGDTEAFF
CDR3nt: TGTGCCACCCGGGGAGACACTGAAGCTTTCTTT

len: 11
abundance: .
v_gene: TRBV4-1
j_gene: TRBJ1-3
d_gene: .
CDR3aa: CASSDSSTIYF
CDR3nt: TGCGCCAGCAGCGACAGTAGCACCATATATTTT

len: 15
abundance: once
v_gene: TRBV18
j_gene: TRBJ2-1
d_gene: TRBD2
CDR3aa: CASSPPSGTHNEQFF
CDR3nt: TGTGCCAGCTCACCCCCGAGCGGGACCCACAATGAGCAGTTCTTC

len: 21
abundance: .
v_gene: TRBV27
j_gene: TRBJ1-1
d_gene: TRBD1
CDR3aa: CASSQLRFGTGGERGYTEAFF
CDR3nt: TGTGCCAGCAGTCAACTTAGGTTCGGGACAGGGGGCGAGCGAGGTTACACTGAAGCTTTCTTT

len: 15
abundance: .
v_gene: TRBV7-9
j_gene: TRBJ2-1
d_gene: TRBD1
CDR3aa: CASSSQGVGDNEQFF
CDR3nt: TGTGCCAGCAGCTCCCAGGGGGTCGGGGACAATGAGCAGTTCTTC

len: 15
abundance: .
v_gene: TRBV9
j_gene: TRBJ2-2
d_gene: TRBD1
CDR3aa: CASSITGVGTGELFF
CDR3nt: TGTGCCAGCAGCATTACAGGGGTAGGCACCGGGGAGCTGTTTTTT

len: 16
abundance: .
v_gene: TRBV4-3
j_gene: TRBJ2-3
d_gene: .
CDR3aa: CASSHGPGHSTDTQYF
CDR3nt: TGCGCCAGCAGCCACGGACCGGGACACAGCACAGATACGCAGTATTTT

len: 14
abundance: .
v_gene: TRBV18
j_gene: TRBJ2-7
d_gene: .
CDR3aa: CASSPGASSYEQYF
CDR3nt: TGTGCCAGCTCACCGGGGGCTAGCTCCTACGAGCAGTACTTC

len: 14
abundance: .
v_gene: TRBV7-2
j_gene: TRBJ1-6
d_gene: TRBD1
CDR3aa: CASSPGQGRSPLHF
CDR3nt: TGTGCCAGCAGCCCCGGACAGGGAAGGTCACCCCTCCACTTT

len: 14
abundance: .
v_gene: TRBV28
j_gene: TRBJ1-2
d_gene: TRBD1
CDR3aa: CASSPLTGNYGYTF
CDR3nt: TGTGCCAGCAGTCCGTTGACAGGGAACTATGGCTACACCTTC

len: 15
abundance: .
v_gene: TRBV5-1
j_gene: TRBJ1-1
d_gene: .
CDR3aa: CASSPTVTLNTEAFF
CDR3nt: TGCGCCAGCAGTCCGACAGTAACCCTGAACACTGAAGCTTTCTTT

len: 12
abundance: .
v_gene: TRBV15
j_gene: TRBJ1-2
d_gene: .
CDR3aa: CATSGGGYGYTF
CDR3nt: TGTGCCACCAGCGGGGGCGGCTATGGCTACACCTTC